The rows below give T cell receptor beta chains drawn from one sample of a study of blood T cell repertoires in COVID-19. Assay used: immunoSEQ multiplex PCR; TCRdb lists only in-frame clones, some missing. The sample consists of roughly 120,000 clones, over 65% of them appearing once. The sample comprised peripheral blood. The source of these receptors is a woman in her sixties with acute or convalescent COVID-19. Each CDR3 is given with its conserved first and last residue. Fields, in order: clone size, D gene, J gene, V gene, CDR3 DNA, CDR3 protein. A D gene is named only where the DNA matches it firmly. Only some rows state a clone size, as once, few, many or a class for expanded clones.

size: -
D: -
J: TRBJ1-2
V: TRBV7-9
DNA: TGTGCCAGCAGCCCGAACCAGGGAAACTATGGCTACACCTTC
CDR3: CASSPNQGNYGYTF

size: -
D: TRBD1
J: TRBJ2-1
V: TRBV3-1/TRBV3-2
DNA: TGTGCCAGCAGCTCGGCCGGGACAGTGCAGTTCTTC
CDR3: CASSSAGTVQFF

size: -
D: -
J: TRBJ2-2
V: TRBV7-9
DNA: TGTGCCAGCAATGATGGGGCCACCGGGGAGCTGTTTTTT
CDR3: CASNDGATGELFF

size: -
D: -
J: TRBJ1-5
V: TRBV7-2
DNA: TGTGCCAGCAGCCCTTATAGCAATCAGCCCCAGCATTTT
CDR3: CASSPYSNQPQHF

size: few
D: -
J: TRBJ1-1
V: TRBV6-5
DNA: TGTGCCAGCAGCCCGGGGAACACTGAAGCTTTCTTT
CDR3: CASSPGNTEAFF

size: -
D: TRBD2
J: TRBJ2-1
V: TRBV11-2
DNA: TGTGCCAGCAGCTCCGGGACTAGCGGACTCAGCTCCTACAATGAGCAGTTCTTC
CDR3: CASSSGTSGLSSYNEQFF

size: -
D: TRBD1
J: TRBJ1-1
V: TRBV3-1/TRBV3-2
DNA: TGTGCCAGCAGCCAAGTGTCCGGGACAGTCTTTTTGAACACTGAAGCTTTCTTT
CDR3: CASSQVSGTVFLNTEAFF

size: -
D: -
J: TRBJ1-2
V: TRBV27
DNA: TGTGCCAGCAGTTTGGCAGGGAACTATGGCTACACCTTC
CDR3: CASSLAGNYGYTF

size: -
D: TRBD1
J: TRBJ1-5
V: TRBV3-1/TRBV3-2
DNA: TGTGCCAGCAGCCTGGACAGGGAGGATCAGCCCCAGCATTTT
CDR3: CASSLDREDQPQHF

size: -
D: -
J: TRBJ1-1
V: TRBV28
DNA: TGTGCCAGCAGTCAGGGCTGGGGCACTGAAGCTTTCTTT
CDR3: CASSQGWGTEAFF

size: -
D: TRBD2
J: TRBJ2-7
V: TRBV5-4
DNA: TGTGCCAGCAGCCCGGGACTAGCGGGAGGTTCCTACGAGCAGTACTTC
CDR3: CASSPGLAGGSYEQYF

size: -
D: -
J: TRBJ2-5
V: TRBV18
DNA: TGTGCCAGCTCTCTCCGGGACACGGAGACCCAGTACTTC
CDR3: CASSLRDTETQYF

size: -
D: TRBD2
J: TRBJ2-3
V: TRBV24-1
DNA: TGTGCCACCAGTGATTTTTCGGCGGGGGGGAGCACAGATACGCAGTATTTT
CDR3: CATSDFSAGGSTDTQYF

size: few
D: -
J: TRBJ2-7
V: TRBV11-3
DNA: TGTGCCAGCAGCTCTTTCGACAGGCCCTACGAGCAGTACTTC
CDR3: CASSSFDRPYEQYF

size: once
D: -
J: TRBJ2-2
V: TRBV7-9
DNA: TGTGCCAGCAGCTCCGACATCGGTCGGGAGCTGTTTTTT
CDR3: CASSSDIGRELFF

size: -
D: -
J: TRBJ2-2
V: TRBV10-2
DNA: TGCGCCAGCAGGGGGGGGAACACCGGGGAGCTGTTTTTT
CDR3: CASRGGNTGELFF

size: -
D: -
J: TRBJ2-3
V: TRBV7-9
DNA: TGTGCCAGCAGCCCATCGGGGATTAGCACAGATACGCAGTATTTT
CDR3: CASSPSGISTDTQYF

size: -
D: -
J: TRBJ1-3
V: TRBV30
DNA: TGTGCCTGGTCATTCGACAGAATACCTGGAAACACCATATATTTT
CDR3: CAWSFDRIPGNTIYF

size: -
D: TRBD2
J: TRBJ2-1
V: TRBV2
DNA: TGTGCCAGCAAGGGACTAGCGGGAGAGTTCGCCTACAATGAGCAGTTCTTC
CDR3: CASKGLAGEFAYNEQFF

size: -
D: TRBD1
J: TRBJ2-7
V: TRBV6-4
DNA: TGTGCCAGCAGCCAAGACAGGGCCGGGGAGCAGTACTTC
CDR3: CASSQDRAGEQYF

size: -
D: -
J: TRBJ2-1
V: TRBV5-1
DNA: TGCGCCAGTCATAACTCGGGGTCGTCCTACAATGAGCAGTTCTTC
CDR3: CASHNSGSSYNEQFF

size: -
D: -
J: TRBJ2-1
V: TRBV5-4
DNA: TGTGCCAGCAGCTTGGCCCGCGCAGGCTACAATGAGCAGTTCTTC
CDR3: CASSLARAGYNEQFF

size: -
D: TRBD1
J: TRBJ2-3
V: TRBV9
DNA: TGTGCCAGCAGCGTGGGGACAGGGGGCCAAGATACGCAGTATTTT
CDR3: CASSVGTGGQDTQYF

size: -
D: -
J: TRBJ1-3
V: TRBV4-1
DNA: TGCGCCAGCAGCCAAGACGGACAGACCGGAAACACCATATATTTT
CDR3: CASSQDGQTGNTIYF

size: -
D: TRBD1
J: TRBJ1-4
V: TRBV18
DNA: TGTGCCAGCTCAAGCCTGACAGGGCTAAATGAAAAACTGTTTTTT
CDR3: CASSSLTGLNEKLFF

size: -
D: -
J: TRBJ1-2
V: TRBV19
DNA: TGTGCCAGTAGTACCCCCCCGTTGCGGGTTGGAGGCTACACCTTC
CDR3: CASSTPPLRVGGYTF

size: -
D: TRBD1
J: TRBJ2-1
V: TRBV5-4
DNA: TGTGCCAGCAGCTCGGCCCGCACAGGGGGTCGGAATGAGCAGTTCTTC
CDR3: CASSSARTGGRNEQFF

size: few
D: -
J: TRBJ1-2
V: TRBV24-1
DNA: TGTGCCACCAGGAAAGGGCAGGGGATCTACACCTTC
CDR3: CATRKGQGIYTF

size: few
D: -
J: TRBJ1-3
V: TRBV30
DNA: TGTGCCTGGAGGGGAACAGGGTACCGGGTTGGAAACACCATATATTTT
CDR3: CAWRGTGYRVGNTIYF

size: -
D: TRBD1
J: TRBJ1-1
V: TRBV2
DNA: TGTGCCAGCAGTGAAGAGGCAGGGGGGAACACTGAAGCTTTCTTT
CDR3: CASSEEAGGNTEAFF

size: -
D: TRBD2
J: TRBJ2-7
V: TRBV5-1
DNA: TGCGCCAGCAGCTTGGTCGCGGGAGGGCCTTACGAGCAGTACTTC
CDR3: CASSLVAGGPYEQYF

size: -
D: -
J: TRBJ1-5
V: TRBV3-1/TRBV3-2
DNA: TGTGCCAGCAGCCCCGTAGGAGGAGGTAGTCAGCCCCAGCATTTT
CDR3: CASSPVGGGSQPQHF

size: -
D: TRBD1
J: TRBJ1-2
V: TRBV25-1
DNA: TGTGCCAGCAGTGCCACCCCCGGGACAGGCTCTAACTATGGCTACACCTTC
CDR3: CASSATPGTGSNYGYTF

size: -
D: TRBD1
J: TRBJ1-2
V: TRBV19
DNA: TGTGCCAGTAGTGAACTTTCCGGGACAGGGTATGGCTACACCTTC
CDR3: CASSELSGTGYGYTF

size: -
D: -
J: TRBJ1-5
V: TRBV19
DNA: TGTGCCAGTAGTCAGGACAACCTCGTTTATAGCAATCAGCCCCAGCATTTT
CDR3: CASSQDNLVYSNQPQHF

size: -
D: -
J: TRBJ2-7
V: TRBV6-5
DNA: TGTGCCAGTCGCGCATATTCCGGGGGTACTTACGAGCAGTACTTC
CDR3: CASRAYSGGTYEQYF

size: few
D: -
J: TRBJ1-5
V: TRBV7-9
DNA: TGTGCCAGCAGCCATCCGGCAGGGCGGCCCCAGCATTTT
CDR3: CASSHPAGRPQHF

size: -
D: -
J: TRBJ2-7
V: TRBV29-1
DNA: TGCAGCGTTGAAGATCGGGGTAGCGAGTCCTACGAGCAGTACTTC
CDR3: CSVEDRGSESYEQYF

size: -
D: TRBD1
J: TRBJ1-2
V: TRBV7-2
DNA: TGTGCCAGCAGCCCCTACAGGGGTTCTAACTATGGCTACACCTTC
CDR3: CASSPYRGSNYGYTF

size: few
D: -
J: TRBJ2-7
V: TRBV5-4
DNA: TGTGCCAGCAGCCCTGGGGTAGCGGTTACCTACGAGCAGTACTTC
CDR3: CASSPGVAVTYEQYF

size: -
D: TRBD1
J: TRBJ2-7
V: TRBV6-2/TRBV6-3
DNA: TGTGCCAGCAGTGACAGGGGGCCGGACTACGAGCAGTACTTC
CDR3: CASSDRGPDYEQYF

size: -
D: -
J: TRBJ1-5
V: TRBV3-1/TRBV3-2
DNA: TGTGCCAGCAGCCAAAACACTCGCGGCAGCCATCAGCCCCAGCATTTT
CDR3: CASSQNTRGSHQPQHF

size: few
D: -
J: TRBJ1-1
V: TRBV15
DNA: TGTGCCACCAGCAGAGGATCCGGGAACACTGAAGCTTTCTTT
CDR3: CATSRGSGNTEAFF

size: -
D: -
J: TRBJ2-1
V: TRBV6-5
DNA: TGTGCCAGCAGTCAGGGCGGGATATACAATGAGCAGTTCTTC
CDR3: CASSQGGIYNEQFF

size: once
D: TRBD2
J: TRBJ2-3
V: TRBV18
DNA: TGTGCCAGCTCACCGGGACTAGCGGGAGCAGATACGCAGTATTTT
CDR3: CASSPGLAGADTQYF

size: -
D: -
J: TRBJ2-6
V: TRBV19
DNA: TGTGCCAGTAATACAGTGCGCTCTGGGGCCAACGTCCTGACTTTC
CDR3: CASNTVRSGANVLTF

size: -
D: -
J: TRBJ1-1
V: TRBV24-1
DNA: TGTGCCACCAGTGATGTCAGGGTCACTGAAGCTTTCTTT
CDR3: CATSDVRVTEAFF

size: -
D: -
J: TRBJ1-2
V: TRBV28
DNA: TGTGCCAGCGGCGCCAGCGGGGGAGCTAACTATGGCTACACCTTC
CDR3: CASGASGGANYGYTF

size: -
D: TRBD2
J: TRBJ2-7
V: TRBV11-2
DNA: TGTGCCAGCAGCTTACAGGTGGGAGGGTCGAACGAGCAGTACTTC
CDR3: CASSLQVGGSNEQYF

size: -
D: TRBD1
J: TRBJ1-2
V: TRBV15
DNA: TGTGCCACCAGTGGGACAGGGGACTATGGCTACACCTTC
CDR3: CATSGTGDYGYTF

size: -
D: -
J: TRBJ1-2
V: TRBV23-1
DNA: TGCGCCAGCAGTCACAAACGTGGGCGTTCTCGCCGGGGCTACACCTTC
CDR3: CASSHKRGRSRRGYTF

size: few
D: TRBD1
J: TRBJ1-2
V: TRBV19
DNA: TGTGCCAGTAGTACTCCCGGGACAGTCTCAGCTAACTATGGCTACACCTTC
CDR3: CASSTPGTVSANYGYTF

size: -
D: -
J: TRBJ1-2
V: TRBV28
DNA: TGTGCCAGCAGTTTTGCAGGGAGGAACTATGGCTACACCTTC
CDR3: CASSFAGRNYGYTF

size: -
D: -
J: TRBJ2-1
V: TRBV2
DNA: TGTGCCAGCAATCACAGGGAGTCGGCGAATGAGCAGTTCTTC
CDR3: CASNHRESANEQFF

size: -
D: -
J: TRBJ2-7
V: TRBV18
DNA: TGTGCCAGCTCACCAGAGACAGGAAATTCCTACGAGCAGTACTTC
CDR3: CASSPETGNSYEQYF

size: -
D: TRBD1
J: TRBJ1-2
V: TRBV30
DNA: TGTGCCCGTGAGGGACAGTTCTATGGCTACACCTTC
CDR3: CAREGQFYGYTF